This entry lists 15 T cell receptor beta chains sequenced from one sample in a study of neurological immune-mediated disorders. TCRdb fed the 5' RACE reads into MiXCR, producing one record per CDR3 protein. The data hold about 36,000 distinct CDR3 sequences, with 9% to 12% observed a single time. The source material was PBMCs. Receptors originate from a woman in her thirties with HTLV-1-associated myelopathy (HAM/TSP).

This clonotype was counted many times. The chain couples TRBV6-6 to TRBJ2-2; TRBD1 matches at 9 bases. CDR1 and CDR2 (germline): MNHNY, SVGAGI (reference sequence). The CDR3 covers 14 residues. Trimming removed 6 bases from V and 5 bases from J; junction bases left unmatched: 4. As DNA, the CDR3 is TGTGCCAGCAGCTGGACAGGGGAAACCGGGGAGCTGTTTTTT. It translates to CASSWTGETGELFF.

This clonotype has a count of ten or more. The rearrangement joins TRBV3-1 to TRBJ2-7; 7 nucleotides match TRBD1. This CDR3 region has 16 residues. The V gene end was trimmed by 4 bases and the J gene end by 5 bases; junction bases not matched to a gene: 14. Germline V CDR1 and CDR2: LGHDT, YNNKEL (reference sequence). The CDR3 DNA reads TGTGCCAGCAGCCGAACTGGGAACAGGGGTCTCAACGAGCAGTACTTC. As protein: CASSRTGNRGLNEQYF.

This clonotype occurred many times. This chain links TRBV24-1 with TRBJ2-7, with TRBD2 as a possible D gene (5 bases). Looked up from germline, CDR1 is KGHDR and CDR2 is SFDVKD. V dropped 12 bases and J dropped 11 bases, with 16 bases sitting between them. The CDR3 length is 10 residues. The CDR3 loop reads CALGGSFKYF. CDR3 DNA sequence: TGTGCCCTCGGAGGAAGCTTCAAGTACTTC.

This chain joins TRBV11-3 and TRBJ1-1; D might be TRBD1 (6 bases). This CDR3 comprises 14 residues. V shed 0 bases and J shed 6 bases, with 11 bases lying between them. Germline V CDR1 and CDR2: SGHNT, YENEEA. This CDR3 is CASSLDGQRAEAFF. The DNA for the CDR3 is TGTGCCAGCAGCTTAGACGGACAGAGGGCTGAAGCTTTCTTT.

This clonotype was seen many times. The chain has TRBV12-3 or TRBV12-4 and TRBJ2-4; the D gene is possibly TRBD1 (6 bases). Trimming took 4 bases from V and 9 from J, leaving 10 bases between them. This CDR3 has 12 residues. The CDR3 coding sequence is TGTGCCAGCAGTTCCCAGGGGACCATTCAGTACTTC. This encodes CASSSQGTIQYF.

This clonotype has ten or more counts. CDR3 in DNA: TGCAGTGCTAGGTGGAGGGCCTTTAGCACAGATACGCAGTATTTT. Residues: CSARWRAFSTDTQYF. The V and J genes are TRBV20-1 and TRBJ2-3; D might be TRBD2 (6 bases). This CDR3 spans 15 amino acids. V lost 3 bases and J lost 0, with 13 bases in between. The germline gives CDR1 DFQATT, CDR2 SNEGSKA (reference sequence).

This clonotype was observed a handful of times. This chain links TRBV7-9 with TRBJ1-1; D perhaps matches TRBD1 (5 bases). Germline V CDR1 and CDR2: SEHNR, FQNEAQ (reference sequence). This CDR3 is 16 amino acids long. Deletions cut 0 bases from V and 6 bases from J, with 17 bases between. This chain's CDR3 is CASSLALRFQGSEAFF. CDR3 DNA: TGTGCCAGCAGCTTAGCTTTGAGGTTTCAGGGTTCTGAAGCTTTCTTT.

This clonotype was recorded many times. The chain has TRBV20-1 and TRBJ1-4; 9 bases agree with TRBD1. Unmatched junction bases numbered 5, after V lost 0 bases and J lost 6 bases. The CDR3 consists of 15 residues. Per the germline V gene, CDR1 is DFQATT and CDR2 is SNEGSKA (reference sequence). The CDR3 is CSARDTGGEDEKLFF. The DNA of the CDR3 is TGCAGTGCTAGAGATACAGGGGGCGAGGATGAAAAACTGTTTTTT.

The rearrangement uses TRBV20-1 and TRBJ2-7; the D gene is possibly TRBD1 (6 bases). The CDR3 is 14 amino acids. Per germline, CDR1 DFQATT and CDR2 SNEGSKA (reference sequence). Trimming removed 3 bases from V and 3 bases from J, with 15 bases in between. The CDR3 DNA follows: TGCAGTGCTAGGGCCCGGGACACATTCTACGAGCAGTACTTC. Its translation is CSARARDTFYEQYF.

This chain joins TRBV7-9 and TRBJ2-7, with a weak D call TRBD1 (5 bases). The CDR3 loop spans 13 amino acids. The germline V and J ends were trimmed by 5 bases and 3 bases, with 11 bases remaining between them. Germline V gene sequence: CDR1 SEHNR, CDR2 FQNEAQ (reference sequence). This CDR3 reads CASSLMGLYEQYF. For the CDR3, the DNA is TGTGCCAGCAGCCTGATGGGGCTCTACGAGCAGTACTTC.

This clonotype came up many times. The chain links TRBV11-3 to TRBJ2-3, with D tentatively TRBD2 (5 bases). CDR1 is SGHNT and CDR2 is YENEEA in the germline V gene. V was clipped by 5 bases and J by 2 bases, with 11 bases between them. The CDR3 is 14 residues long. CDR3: CASSDRTFTDTQYF. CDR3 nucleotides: TGTGCCAGCAGCGACCGGACTTTCACAGATACGCAGTATTTT.

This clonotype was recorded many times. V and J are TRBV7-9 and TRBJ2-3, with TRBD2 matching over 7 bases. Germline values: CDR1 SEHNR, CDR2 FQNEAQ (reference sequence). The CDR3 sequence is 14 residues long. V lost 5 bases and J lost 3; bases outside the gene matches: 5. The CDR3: CASSRGGATDTQYF. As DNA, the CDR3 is TGTGCCAGCAGCAGGGGAGGGGCGACAGATACGCAGTATTTT.

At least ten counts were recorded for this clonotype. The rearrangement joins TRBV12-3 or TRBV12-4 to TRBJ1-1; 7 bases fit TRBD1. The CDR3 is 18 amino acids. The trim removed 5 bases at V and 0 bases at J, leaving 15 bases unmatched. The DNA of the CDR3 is TGTGCCAGCAGTCTTAATACTCCGGGACAGAGAATGAACACTGAAGCTTTCTTT. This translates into CASSLNTPGQRMNTEAFF.

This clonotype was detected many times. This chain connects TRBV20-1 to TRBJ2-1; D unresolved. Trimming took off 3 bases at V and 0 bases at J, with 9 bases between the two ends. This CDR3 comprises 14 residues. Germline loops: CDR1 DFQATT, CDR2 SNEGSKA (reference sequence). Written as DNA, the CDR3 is TGCAGTGCTAGCCGGTTTAGCTCCTACAATGAGCAGTTCTTC. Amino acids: CSASRFSSYNEQFF.

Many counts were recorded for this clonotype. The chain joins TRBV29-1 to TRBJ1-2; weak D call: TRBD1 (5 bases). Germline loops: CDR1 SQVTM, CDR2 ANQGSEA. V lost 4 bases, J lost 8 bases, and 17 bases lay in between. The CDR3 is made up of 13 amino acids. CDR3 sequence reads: CSVGPFNEGGYTF. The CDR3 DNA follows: TGCAGCGTTGGACCATTTAATGAGGGGGGCTACACCTTC.